The 23 T cell receptor beta chains listed next were all sequenced from one sample in a study of CD8 T cells in Susac syndrome (dated by TCRdb to the late 2010s). Receptor libraries were prepared by the immunoSEQ multiplex PCR assay. RNA was extracted using the RNeasy kit, and roughly 0.5 to 1 microgram was reverse transcribed with random hexamers. TCRdb passed the public sequencing reads through fastp at Q25 and MiXCR, retaining productive beta sequences. Identical CDR3 protein sequences are pooled into one entry, listed with their most common genes and DNA. This sample is represented by some 150,000 distinct CDR3 sequences; just under 95% of them were singletons. Of the sample, around 0.21% falls within the top ten clones. The sequencing sample was made of CD8+ T cells from PBMCs. Receptors originate from a human donor with multiple sclerosis.

The chain employs TRBV7-8 and TRBJ1-1; D is ambiguous. The V end was cut by 3 bases, the J end by 1 base, with 6 bases between. The CDR3 has 13 amino acids. The germline V gene encodes CDR1 SGHVS and CDR2 FQNEAQ. Here the CDR3 reads CASSFSENTEAFF. The CDR3 bases are TGTGCCAGCAGCTTCTCGGAGAACACTGAAGCTTTCTTT.

The chain joins TRBV27 to TRBJ2-3, with 10 bases fitting TRBD1. V shed 9 bases, J shed 5 bases, and the junction held 11 bases outside the gene matches. The CDR3 loop spans 15 amino acids. CDR1 is MNHEY and CDR2 is SMNVEV in the germline V gene (reference sequence). Here the CDR3 DNA reads TGTGCCAGTTCAGGAGACAGGGGGCGTCTAGATACGCAGTATTTT. Protein: CASSGDRGRLDTQYF.

V and J are TRBV30 and TRBJ2-5, with 7 bases lining up with TRBD2. J lost 4 bases, V lost 4 bases, and 12 bases had no gene match. This CDR3 has 15 amino acids. Germline V gives CDR1 GTSNPN, CDR2 SVGIG (reference sequence). The CDR3 sequence is CAWKTTGGLLETQYF. The CDR3 DNA reads as TGTGCCTGGAAGACAACGGGGGGTCTTCTAGAGACCCAGTACTTC.

This clonotype was seen once. The chain recombines TRBV6-2 or TRBV6-3 with TRBJ2-5, with TRBD2 matching 8 bases. After removal of 4 bases from V and 1 base from J, the junction contained 11 bases not matched to a gene. CDR1 is MNHEY, CDR2 SVGEGT, per germline. The CDR3 sequence is 17 residues long. The CDR3 bases are TGTGCCAGCAGTTGGGCGGGAGGAACTCCCATCCAAGAGACCCAGTACTTC. This translates into CASSWAGGTPIQETQYF.

The chain links TRBV6-2 or TRBV6-3 to TRBJ2-7; maybe TRBD1 (5 bases). The CDR3 spans 16 residues. The V and J ends lost 0 bases and 2 bases respectively, with 14 bases between them. The germline V gene has CDR1 MNHEY and CDR2 SVGEGT. CDR3 nucleotides: TGTGCCAGCAGTTACTCGAACCAGGGAAGCCCCTACGAGCAGTACTTC. Its translation: CASSYSNQGSPYEQYF.

The chain recombines TRBV30 with TRBJ1-5; D not certain. Trimming shortened V by 4 bases and J by 3 bases, and 16 bases separated the two germline ends. This CDR3 comprises 15 residues. From germline, CDR1 is GTSNPN and CDR2 SVGIG (reference sequence). The DNA of the CDR3 is TGTGCCTGGAATCCTCGGCAATCAGTCAATCAGCCCCAGCATTTT. It translates to CAWNPRQSVNQPQHF.

The rearrangement uses TRBV7-8 and TRBJ2-7, with D tentatively TRBD1 or TRBD2 (6 bases each). The CDR3 totals 17 residues. The germline V gene encodes CDR1 SGHVS and CDR2 FQNEAQ. The V end was cut by 0 bases, the J end by 0 bases, with 15 bases between. CDR3 DNA sequence: TGTGCCAGCAGCTTAGCGTTAGGGGGGCAAAGCTCCTACGAGCAGTACTTC. It yields the protein CASSLALGGQSSYEQYF. Based on the CDR3 plus reference TRBV7-8 and TRBJ2-7, the full variable domain is GAGVSQSPRYKVAKRGQDVALRCDPISGHVSLFWYQQALGQGPEFLTYFQNEAQLDKSGLPSDRFFAERPEGSVSTLKIQRTQQEDSAVYLCASSLALGGQSSYEQYFGPGTRLTVT.

The chain uses TRBV27 and TRBJ2-7; unclear D gene. Trimming pared 3 bases from V and 1 base from J, leaving 13 bases between. Per the germline V gene, CDR1 is MNHEY and CDR2 is SMNVEV (reference sequence). The CDR3 covers 15 residues. The CDR3 region is CASSFNNVPSYEQYF. DNA for the CDR3: TGTGCCAGCAGTTTCAACAATGTCCCTTCCTACGAGCAGTACTTC.

The V gene is TRBV30, the J gene TRBJ2-6; D remains unclear. The CDR3 is made up of 15 amino acids. Between the trimmed V and J ends, which lost 2 bases and 0 bases, there was a span of 8 bases. CDR1 and CDR2 (germline): GTSNPN, SVGIG (reference sequence). The CDR3 DNA follows: TGTGCCTGGAGTTTCTGGGTCTCTGGGGCCAACGTCCTGACTTTC. Translated, it gives CAWSFWVSGANVLTF.

The chain has TRBV5-1 and TRBJ2-7; D may match TRBD1 or TRBD2 (6 bases each). The CDR3 is made up of 14 amino acids. V gave up 2 bases and J gave up 5 bases, with 14 bases separating them. Germline V gene data show CDR1 as SGHRS and CDR2 as YFSETQ. CDR3 sequence: CASSFRGLQDEQYF. Written as DNA, the CDR3 is TGCGCCAGCAGCTTCCGGGGGCTTCAAGACGAGCAGTACTTC.

The chain has TRBV27 and TRBJ2-4; D is ambiguous. Germline lookup yields CDR1 MNHEY and CDR2 SMNVEV (reference sequence). Trimming removed 4 bases at V and 0 bases at J, with 7 bases between. The CDR3 has 14 residues. CDR3 in DNA: TGTGCCAGCAGTTCCCGAAGAGCCAAAAACATTCAGTACTTC. Amino acids: CASSSRRAKNIQYF.

The genes are TRBV20-1 and TRBJ2-5, with unresolved D. V gave up 6 bases and J gave up 5 bases, with 19 bases separating them. The CDR3 contains 14 residues. Germline V gene data show CDR1 as DFQATT and CDR2 as SNEGSKA (reference sequence). CDR3 in amino acids: CSAPTGWNSETQYF. The CDR3 nucleotides are TGCAGTGCACCAACGGGCTGGAATTCGGAGACCCAGTACTTC.

This clonotype has more than one count but fewer than ten. The V and J genes are TRBV27 and TRBJ1-2; possibly TRBD1 for D (5 bases). V was pared by 3 bases and J by 1 base, with 6 bases between. This CDR3 is 13 amino acids long. The germline gives CDR1 MNHEY, CDR2 SMNVEV (reference sequence). Here the CDR3 reads CASSLGLNYGYTF. CDR3 in DNA: TGTGCCAGCAGTTTGGGACTTAACTATGGCTACACCTTC.

The chain links TRBV11-1 to TRBJ2-7; D might be TRBD2 (6 bases). This CDR3 is 17 amino acids long. Germline V gene sequence: CDR1 SGHAT, CDR2 FQDESV (reference sequence). Trimming left V 4 bases short and J 0 bases short, with 19 bases between. The CDR3 coding sequence is TGTGCCAGCAGCTCAACAACCGGGGGTTTGGGCTCCTACGAGCAGTACTTC. Protein product: CASSSTTGGLGSYEQYF.

This clonotype was recorded once. V and J are TRBV10-3 and TRBJ2-3, with 9 nucleotides matching TRBD2. V was clipped by 10 bases and J by 2 bases; unmatched bases: 10. The CDR3 length is 15 residues. Germline CDR1 is ENHRY and CDR2 is SYGVKD. The CDR3 DNA reads as TGTGCCACTGACCCCGGGACTAGCATCACAGATACGCAGTATTTT. This translates into CATDPGTSITDTQYF.

Concerning this clonotype itself: One end of the junction does not line up with germline, which may come from a read error. The rearrangement uses TRBV20-1 and TRBJ2-1; TRBD2 matches 15 bases. CDR1 DFQATT and CDR2 SNEGSKA come from the germline V gene (reference sequence). This CDR3 region has 16 residues. The CDR3 DNA reads as TGCAGTGCTAGAGTGGGGACTAGCGGGGGGTACAGTGAGCAGTTCTTC. As protein: CSARVGTSGGYSEQFF.

J is TRBJ1-1 and V is TRBV30; tentatively, D is TRBD1 (5 bases). The CDR3 spans 13 residues. CDR1 is GTSNPN and CDR2 is SVGIG in the germline V gene (reference sequence). The V end lost 0 bases, the J end lost 8 bases, and 13 bases lay between the germline ends. The DNA of the CDR3 is TGTGCCTGGAGTGTATGGGACGGCGTGGAAGCTTTCTTT. Protein product: CAWSVWDGVEAFF.

The V call is TRBV7-9, the J call TRBJ1-1; D gene unclear. Trimming cost V 1 base and J 7 bases, with 13 bases left between them. The germline CDR1 and CDR2 sequences are SEHNR and FQNEAQ (reference sequence). This CDR3 has 14 residues. CDR3 in amino acids: CASSLGARRDEAFF. The CDR3, as DNA: TGTGCCAGCAGCTTAGGGGCCCGGAGAGATGAAGCTTTCTTT.

This clonotype came up once. The genes are TRBV7-9 and TRBJ1-5; D gene unclear. Trimming removed 5 bases from V and 7 bases from J, with 9 bases in between. The CDR3 has 12 residues. Germline values: CDR1 SEHNR, CDR2 FQNEAQ (reference sequence). CDR3 sequence: CASSPGRQPQHF. The CDR3 nucleotides are TGTGCCAGCAGCCCTGGGAGACAGCCCCAGCATTTT.

The rearrangement links TRBV6-1 to TRBJ1-6; D not certain. Looked up from germline, CDR1 is MNHNS and CDR2 is SASEGT. The CDR3 sequence is 16 residues long. V lost 0 bases and J 4 bases, leaving 10 bases between the germline ends. This CDR3 reads CASSEAVRTYNSPLHF. The CDR3, as DNA: TGTGCCAGCAGTGAAGCGGTTAGAACATATAATTCACCCCTCCACTTT.

The gene calls are TRBV7-3 and TRBJ2-7, with unresolved D. Trimming pared 2 bases from V and 7 bases from J, leaving 12 bases between. Germline-derived CDR1 and CDR2 are SGHTA and FQGTGA. The length of the CDR3 is 13 residues. The CDR3 region is CASSLSDVREQYF. CDR3 coding DNA: TGTGCCAGCAGCTTATCCGACGTTAGGGAGCAGTACTTC.

The rearrangement joins TRBV2 to TRBJ2-6; 8 nucleotides line up with TRBD1. Germline loops: CDR1 SNHLY, CDR2 FYNNEI. The CDR3 totals 19 residues. V gave up 7 bases and J gave up 4 bases; unmatched junction bases: 18. The CDR3 sequence is CASTKAPGQALSGANVLTF. The CDR3 DNA sequence: TGTGCCAGCACCAAAGCCCCGGGACAGGCCCTCTCAGGGGCCAACGTCCTGACTTTC.

The V call is TRBV9, the J call TRBJ1-1; 7 bases fit TRBD1. CDR1 is SGDLS and CDR2 is YYNGEE in the germline V gene. J lost 1 base, V lost 2 bases, and 2 bases had no gene match. There are 14 residues in the CDR3. The CDR3 is CASSVGTANTEAFF. CDR3 DNA: TGTGCCAGCAGCGTCGGGACAGCGAACACTGAAGCTTTCTTT.